This passage covers 10 T cell receptor beta chains from one sample sequenced in a study of control samples from healthy donors and cancer patients. Assay: immunoSEQ multiplex PCR; the TCRdb copy retains only in-frame clones and omits some. The table has tens of thousands of clones, roughly 90% seen once. The sequencing sample was made of PBMCs. All receptors come from a woman aged 55 to 70 with head and neck cancer.

This chain connects TRBV6-6 to TRBJ2-2; tentatively, D is TRBD1 or TRBD2 (5 bases each). Germline CDR1 is MNHNY and CDR2 is SVGAGI (reference sequence). This CDR3 has 13 residues. Trimming stripped 6 bases from V and 0 bases from J, with 5 bases between. The CDR3 DNA is TGTGCCAGCAGGGGGGCGAACACCGGGGAGCTGTTTTTT. Translating gives CASRGANTGELFF.

CDR3 DNA sequence: TGTGCCAGCAGGAACGGGGGAGGGACAGACGAAAAACTGTTTTTT. It yields the protein CASRNGGGTDEKLFF. The V and J genes are TRBV28 and TRBJ1-4; 7 bases line up with TRBD1. Germline CDR1 MDHEN, CDR2 SYDVKM. The CDR3 totals 15 residues. V lost 6 bases and J lost 8; bases outside the gene matches: 12.

This chain links TRBV10-2 with TRBJ2-1, with D possibly being TRBD2 (5 bases). The V gene's germline CDR1 is WSHSY and CDR2 SAAADI. The V gene lost 4 bases and the J gene lost 2 bases, with 12 bases spanning the gap. The CDR3 is made up of 15 amino acids. The CDR3: CASSVRRAAYNEQFF. The CDR3 DNA follows: TGCGCCAGCAGTGTGCGGCGGGCCGCCTACAATGAGCAGTTCTTC.

The gene calls are TRBV6-5 and TRBJ2-7; a weak D match, TRBD2 (6 bases). The V end lost 6 bases, the J end lost 2 bases, and 14 bases lay between the germline ends. CDR1 and CDR2 (germline): MNHEY, SVGAGI. CDR3 length equals 14 residues. CDR3 in DNA: TGTGCCAGCAGAGGGGACTTATCCCCCTACGAGCAGTACTTC. Encoded protein: CASRGDLSPYEQYF.

This chain joins TRBV5-4 and TRBJ2-3, with D tentatively TRBD2 (6 bases). V lost 1 base and J 4 bases, leaving 7 bases between the germline ends. Per germline, CDR1 SGHNT and CDR2 YYREEE (reference sequence). The CDR3 runs 13 residues. This CDR3 is CASSLIAADTQYF. CDR3 nucleotides: TGTGCCAGCAGCTTGATAGCGGCAGATACGCAGTATTTT. Full variable domain (remainder filled in from reference TRBV5-4 and TRBJ2-3): ETGVTQSPTHLIKTRGQQVTLRCSSQSGHNTVSWYQQALGQGPQFIFQYYREEENGRGNFPPRFSGLQFPNYSSELNVNALELDDSALYLCASSLIAADTQYFGPGTRLTVL.

This chain joins TRBV27 and TRBJ2-3, with 10 bases that match TRBD1. CDR3 length equals 15 residues. Germline V lookup: CDR1 MNHEY, CDR2 SMNVEV (reference sequence). J lost 2 bases, V lost 6 bases, and 5 bases had no gene match. CDR3: CASRTGTGVTDTQYF. CDR3 DNA: TGTGCCAGCAGAACCGGGACAGGGGTCACAGATACGCAGTATTTT.

V and J are TRBV2 and TRBJ1-2, with D unclear. V lost 11 bases and J 6 bases, leaving 13 bases between the germline ends. CDR1 is SNHLY, CDR2 FYNNEI, per germline. CDR3 size: 11 residues. CDR3 bases: TGTGCCCGACCAGCGGTCAATGGCTACACCTTC. This encodes CARPAVNGYTF.

A single count supports this clone. This chain joins TRBV21-1 and TRBJ2-3. TRBV21-1 is termed a pseudogene. The CDR3 length is 14 residues. CDR3 coding DNA: TGTGCCAGCAGCAAAGAGGGCAGGATTGATACGCAGTATTTT. It specifies CASSKEGRIDTQYF.

The CDR3 loop reads CASSYSSGTASYEQYF. CDR3 DNA sequence: TGTGCCAGCAGTTACTCATCCGGGACAGCAAGCTACGAGCAGTACTTC. V is TRBV6-2 or TRBV6-3 and J is TRBJ2-7; 7 bases map to TRBD1. Trimming removed 0 bases from V and 3 bases from J; junction bases left unmatched: 8. Germline values: CDR1 MNHEY, CDR2 SVGEGT. The CDR3 is 16 residues long.

A few counts support this clone. The chain recombines TRBV12-3 or TRBV12-4 with TRBJ2-1; possible D gene TRBD1, 6 bases. The ends were cut back, 6 bases at V and 9 bases at J, with 9 bases in the middle. CDR3 length equals 11 residues. The CDR3 DNA reads TGTGCCAGCAGAAGGGACACTGAGCAGTTCTTC. Translated: CASRRDTEQFF.